This T cell receptor (beta chain) was recorded in a study of blood T cells in healthy people across ages. Findings of the study overall: For the donors, CMV status was unknown and possibly confounded expanded clonotype changes. Naive CD4+ cells and diversity were both higher in long-lived donors than in aged donors.

This clonotype was recorded only once. Its antigen is unknown. This CDR3 region has 17 residues. Per germline, CDR1 SGHTA and CDR2 FQGNSA. The V and J ends lost 2 bases and 0 bases respectively, with 11 bases between them. Every participating donor contributed around 9.5 milliliters of peripheral blood through a draw. A second PCR of about 6 to 12 cycles used a sample-barcoded 5' primer and a J-beta primer mix. CDR3-containing paired-end reads numbered at least 2.5 million in each sample. TCRdb re-called the 5' RACE reads with MiXCR, one entry per CDR3 protein. Found here are 1.5 million to 2 million distinct CDR3 sequences, approximately 39% of them singletons; the top ten hold roughly 23%.

The sequencing input was blood. The chain joins TRBV7-2 to TRBJ1-6; D gene unclear. The receptor was isolated from a human donor in good health. CDR3 loop: CASSLRAASSYNSPLHF. As DNA, the CDR3 is TGTGCCAGCAGCTTAAGGGCAGCCAGCTCCTATAATTCACCCCTCCACTTT.